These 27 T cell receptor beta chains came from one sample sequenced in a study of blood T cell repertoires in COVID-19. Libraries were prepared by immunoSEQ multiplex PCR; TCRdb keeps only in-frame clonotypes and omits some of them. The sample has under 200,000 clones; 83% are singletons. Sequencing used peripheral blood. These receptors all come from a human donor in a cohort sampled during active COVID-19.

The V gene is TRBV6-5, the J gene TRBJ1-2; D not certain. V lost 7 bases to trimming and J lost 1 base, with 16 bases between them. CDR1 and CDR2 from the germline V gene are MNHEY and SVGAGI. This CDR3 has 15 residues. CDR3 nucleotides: TGTGCCAGCACGGAGCTTTTTGGTCTTAACTATGGCTACACCTTC. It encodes CASTELFGLNYGYTF.

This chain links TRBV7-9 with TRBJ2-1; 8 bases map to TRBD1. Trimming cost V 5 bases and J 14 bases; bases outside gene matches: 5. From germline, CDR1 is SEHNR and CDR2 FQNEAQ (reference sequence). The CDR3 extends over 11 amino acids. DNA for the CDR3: TGTGCCAGCAGCCGAGACAGGGGTGAGTTCTTC. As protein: CASSRDRGEFF.

The CDR3 DNA sequence: TGTGCCAGCAGCTTAGAGGACAGCAACTATGGCTACACCTTC. Translated: CASSLEDSNYGYTF. The rearrangement uses TRBV7-9 and TRBJ1-2; perhaps TRBD1 as D (6 bases). CDR1 SEHNR and CDR2 FQNEAQ come from the germline V gene (reference sequence). This CDR3 has 14 residues. The V end lost 1 base, the J end lost 2 bases, and 8 bases lay between the germline ends.

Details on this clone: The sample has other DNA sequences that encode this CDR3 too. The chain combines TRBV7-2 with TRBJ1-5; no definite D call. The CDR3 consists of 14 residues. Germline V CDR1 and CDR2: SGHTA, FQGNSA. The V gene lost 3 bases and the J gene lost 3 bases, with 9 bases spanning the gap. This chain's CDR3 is CASSLRGNNQPQHF. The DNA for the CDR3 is TGTGCCAGCAGCTTGCGGGGTAACAATCAGCCCCAGCATTTT.

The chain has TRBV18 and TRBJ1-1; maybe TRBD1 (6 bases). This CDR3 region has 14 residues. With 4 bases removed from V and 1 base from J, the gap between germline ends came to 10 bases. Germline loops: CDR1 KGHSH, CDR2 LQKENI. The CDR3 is CASSLGTRNTEAFF. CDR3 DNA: TGTGCCAGCTCACTCGGGACAAGGAACACTGAAGCTTTCTTT.

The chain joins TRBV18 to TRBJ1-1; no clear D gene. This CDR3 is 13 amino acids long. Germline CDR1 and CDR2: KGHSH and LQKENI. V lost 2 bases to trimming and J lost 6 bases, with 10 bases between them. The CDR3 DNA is TGTGCCAGCTCACCAAAACATGGAGCTGAAGCTTTCTTT. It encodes CASSPKHGAEAFF.

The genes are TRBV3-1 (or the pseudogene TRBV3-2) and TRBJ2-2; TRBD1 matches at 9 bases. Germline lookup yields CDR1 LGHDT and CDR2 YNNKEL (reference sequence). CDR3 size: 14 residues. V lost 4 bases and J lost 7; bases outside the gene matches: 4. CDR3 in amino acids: CASSPGQGGGELFF. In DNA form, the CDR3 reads TGTGCCAGCAGCCCGGGACAGGGAGGCGGGGAGCTGTTTTTT.

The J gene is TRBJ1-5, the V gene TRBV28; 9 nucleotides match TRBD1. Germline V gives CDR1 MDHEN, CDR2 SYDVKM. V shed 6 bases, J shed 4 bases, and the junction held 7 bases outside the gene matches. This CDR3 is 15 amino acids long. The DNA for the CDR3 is TGTGCCAGCAGGACCAGGGACAGGGCTAATCAGCCCCAGCATTTT. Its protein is CASRTRDRANQPQHF. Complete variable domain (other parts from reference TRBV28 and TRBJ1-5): DVKVTQSSRYLVKRTGEKVFLECVQDMDHENMFWYRQDPGLGLRLIYFSYDVKMKEKGDIPEGYSVSREKKERFSLILESASTNQTSMYLCASRTRDRANQPQHFGDGTRLSIL.

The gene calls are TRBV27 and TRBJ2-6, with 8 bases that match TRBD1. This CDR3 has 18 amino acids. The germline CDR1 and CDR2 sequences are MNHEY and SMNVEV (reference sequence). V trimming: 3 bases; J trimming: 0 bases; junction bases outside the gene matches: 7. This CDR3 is CASSFKGQVYSGANVLTF. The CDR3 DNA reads TGTGCCAGCAGTTTTAAGGGACAGGTCTACTCTGGGGCCAACGTCCTGACTTTC.

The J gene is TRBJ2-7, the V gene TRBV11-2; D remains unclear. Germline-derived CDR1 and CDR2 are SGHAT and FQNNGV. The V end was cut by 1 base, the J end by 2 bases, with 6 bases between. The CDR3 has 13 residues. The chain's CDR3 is CASSLAVAYEQYF. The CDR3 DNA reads TGTGCCAGCAGCTTAGCGGTAGCCTACGAGCAGTACTTC.

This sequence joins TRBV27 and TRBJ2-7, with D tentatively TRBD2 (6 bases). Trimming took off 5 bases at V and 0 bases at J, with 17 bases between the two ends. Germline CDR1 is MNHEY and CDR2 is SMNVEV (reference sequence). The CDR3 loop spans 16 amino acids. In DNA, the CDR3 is TGTGCCAGCAGTCATAAGGTGGGACTGAGCTCCTACGAGCAGTACTTC. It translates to CASSHKVGLSSYEQYF.

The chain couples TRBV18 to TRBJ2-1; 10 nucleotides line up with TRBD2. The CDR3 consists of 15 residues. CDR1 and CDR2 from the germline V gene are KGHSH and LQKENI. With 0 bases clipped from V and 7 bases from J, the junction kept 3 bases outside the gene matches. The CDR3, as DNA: TGTGCCAGCTCACCACCGAGTAGCGGGAGGAATGAGCAGTTCTTC. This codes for CASSPPSSGRNEQFF.

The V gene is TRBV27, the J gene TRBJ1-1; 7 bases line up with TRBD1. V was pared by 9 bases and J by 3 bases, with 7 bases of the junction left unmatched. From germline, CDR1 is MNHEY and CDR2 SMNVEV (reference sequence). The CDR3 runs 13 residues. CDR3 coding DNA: TGTGCCAGACCAGGGGGTTCGGACACTGAAGCTTTCTTT. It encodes CARPGGSDTEAFF.

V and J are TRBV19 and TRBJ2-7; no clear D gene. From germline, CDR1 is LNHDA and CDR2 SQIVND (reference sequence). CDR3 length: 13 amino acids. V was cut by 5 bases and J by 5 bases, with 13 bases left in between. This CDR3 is CASSDTGKNEQYF. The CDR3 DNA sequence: TGTGCCAGTAGTGACACCGGAAAGAACGAGCAGTACTTC.

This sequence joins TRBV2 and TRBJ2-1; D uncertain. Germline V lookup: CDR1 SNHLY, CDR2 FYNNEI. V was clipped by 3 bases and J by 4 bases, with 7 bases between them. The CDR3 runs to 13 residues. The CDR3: CASSDQTYNEQFF. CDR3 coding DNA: TGTGCCAGCAGTGATCAGACATACAATGAGCAGTTCTTC.

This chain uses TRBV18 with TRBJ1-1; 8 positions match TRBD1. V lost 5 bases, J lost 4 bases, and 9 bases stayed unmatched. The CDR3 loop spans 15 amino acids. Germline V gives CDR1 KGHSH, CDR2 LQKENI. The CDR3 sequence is CASSADRGEGTEAFF. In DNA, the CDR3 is TGTGCCAGCTCAGCAGACAGGGGAGAGGGCACTGAAGCTTTCTTT.

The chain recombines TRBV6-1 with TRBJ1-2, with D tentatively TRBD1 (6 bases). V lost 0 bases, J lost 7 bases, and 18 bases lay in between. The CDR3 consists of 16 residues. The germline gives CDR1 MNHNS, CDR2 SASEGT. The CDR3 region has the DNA TGTGCCAGCAGTGAAGCAGGGGACATCCCCATCGGTGGCTACACCTTC. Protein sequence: CASSEAGDIPIGGYTF.

In nucleotides, the CDR3 is TGTGCCAGCAGTGGTCCTAATTCTGACGAGCAGTACTTC. Translating gives CASSGPNSDEQYF. The chain combines TRBV28 with TRBJ2-7; D remains ambiguous. Trimming left V 5 bases short and J 5 bases short, with 13 bases between. CDR1 and CDR2 from the germline V gene are MDHEN and SYDVKM. The CDR3 contains 13 residues.

The CDR3 reads CASSQETRENIQYF. The DNA of the CDR3 is TGCGCCAGCAGCCAAGAGACTAGAGAAAACATTCAGTACTTC. The chain joins TRBV4-1 to TRBJ2-4; D may be TRBD2 (6 bases). The V gene lost 0 bases and the J gene lost 5 bases, with 8 bases spanning the gap. Germline assignment: CDR1 MGHRA and CDR2 YSYEKL. The length of the CDR3 is 14 residues.

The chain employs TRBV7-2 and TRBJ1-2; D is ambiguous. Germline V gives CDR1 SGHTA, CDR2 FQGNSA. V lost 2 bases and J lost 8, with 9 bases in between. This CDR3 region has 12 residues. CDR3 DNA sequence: TGTGCCAGCAGCTTATCCGGGTCCGGCTACACCTTC. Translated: CASSLSGSGYTF.

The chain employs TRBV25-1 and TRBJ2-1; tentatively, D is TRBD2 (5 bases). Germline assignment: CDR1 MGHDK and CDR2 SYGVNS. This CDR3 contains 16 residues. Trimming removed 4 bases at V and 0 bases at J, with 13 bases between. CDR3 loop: CASSVLEGSSYNEQFF. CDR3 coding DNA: TGTGCCAGCAGTGTCCTAGAGGGCTCCTCCTACAATGAGCAGTTCTTC.

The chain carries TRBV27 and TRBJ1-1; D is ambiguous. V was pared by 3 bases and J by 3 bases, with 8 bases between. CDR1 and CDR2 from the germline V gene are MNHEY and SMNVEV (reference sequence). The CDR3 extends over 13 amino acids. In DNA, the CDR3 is TGTGCCAGCAGTTTCGACCGGGACACTGAAGCTTTCTTT. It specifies CASSFDRDTEAFF.

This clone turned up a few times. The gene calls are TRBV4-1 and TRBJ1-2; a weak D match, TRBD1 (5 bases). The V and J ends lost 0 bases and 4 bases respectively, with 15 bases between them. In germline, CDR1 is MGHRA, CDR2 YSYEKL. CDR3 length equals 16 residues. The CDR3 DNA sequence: TGCGCCAGCAGCCAAGACCAGAACAGGCCAGTCTATGGCTACACCTTC. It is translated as CASSQDQNRPVYGYTF.

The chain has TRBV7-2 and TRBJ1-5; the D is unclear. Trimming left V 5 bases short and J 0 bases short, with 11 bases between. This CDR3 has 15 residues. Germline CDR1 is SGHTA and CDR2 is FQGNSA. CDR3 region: CASSARAGSNQPQHF. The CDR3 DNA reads TGTGCCAGCAGCGCGAGAGCAGGTAGCAATCAGCCCCAGCATTTT. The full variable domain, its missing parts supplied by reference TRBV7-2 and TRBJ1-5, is GAGVSQSPSNKVTEKGKDVELRCDPISGHTALYWYRQSLGQGLEFLIYFQGNSAPDKSGLPSDRFSAERTGGSVSTLTIQRTQQEDSAVYLCASSARAGSNQPQHFGDGTRLSIL.

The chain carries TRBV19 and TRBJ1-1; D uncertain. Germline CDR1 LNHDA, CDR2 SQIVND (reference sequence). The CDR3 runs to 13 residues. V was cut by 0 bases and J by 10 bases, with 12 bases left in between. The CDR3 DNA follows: TGTGCCAGTAGTATAGATCTTCCCCTCGGAGCTTTCTTT. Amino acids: CASSIDLPLGAFF.

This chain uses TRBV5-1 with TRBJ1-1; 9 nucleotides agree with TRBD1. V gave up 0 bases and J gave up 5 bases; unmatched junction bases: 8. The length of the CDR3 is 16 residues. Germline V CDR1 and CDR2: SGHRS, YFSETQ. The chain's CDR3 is CASSLGPPTGGTEAFF. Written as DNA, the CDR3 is TGCGCCAGCAGCTTGGGTCCCCCGACAGGGGGTACTGAAGCTTTCTTT.

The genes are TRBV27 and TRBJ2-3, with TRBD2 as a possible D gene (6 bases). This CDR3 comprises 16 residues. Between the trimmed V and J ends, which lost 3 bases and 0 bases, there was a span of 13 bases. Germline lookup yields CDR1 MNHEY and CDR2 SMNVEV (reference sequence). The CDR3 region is CASSFNSGGSTDTQYF. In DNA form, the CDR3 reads TGTGCCAGCAGTTTTAACAGCGGAGGGAGCACAGATACGCAGTATTTT.